This paragraph reports one T cell receptor (beta chain). Its antigen is unidentified. The data were obtained in a study of T cell responses to AZD1222 COVID-19 vaccine. Study outcomes and limitations: Across the whole spike, CD4 TCRs peaked at regions 160-218 and 743-854. Seropositivity was recorded at baseline in only six AZD1222 recipients. Variant regions that are unmutated are reportedly the target of nearly half of spike-specific TCRs.

Profiling relied on immunoSEQ multiplex PCR, and the TCRdb table lists in-frame clones only, not all of them. Altogether around 180,000 clones are present, 75% to 90% being singletons, with the ten largest covering roughly 6%. This clonotype was sampled from an adult in good health. Sequencing used peripheral blood, obtained on day 0 of AZD1222 vaccination.

The CDR3 DNA reads TGTGCCAGCAGCTTGGGTCTTTTGGAGCAGTTCTTC. Amino acids: CASSLGLLEQFF. V usage is TRBV5-4 and J usage is TRBJ2-1; D remains unclear. The CDR3 runs 12 residues. V dropped 0 bases and J dropped 10 bases, with 8 bases sitting between them. CDR1 and CDR2 (germline): SGHNT, YYREEE (reference sequence).